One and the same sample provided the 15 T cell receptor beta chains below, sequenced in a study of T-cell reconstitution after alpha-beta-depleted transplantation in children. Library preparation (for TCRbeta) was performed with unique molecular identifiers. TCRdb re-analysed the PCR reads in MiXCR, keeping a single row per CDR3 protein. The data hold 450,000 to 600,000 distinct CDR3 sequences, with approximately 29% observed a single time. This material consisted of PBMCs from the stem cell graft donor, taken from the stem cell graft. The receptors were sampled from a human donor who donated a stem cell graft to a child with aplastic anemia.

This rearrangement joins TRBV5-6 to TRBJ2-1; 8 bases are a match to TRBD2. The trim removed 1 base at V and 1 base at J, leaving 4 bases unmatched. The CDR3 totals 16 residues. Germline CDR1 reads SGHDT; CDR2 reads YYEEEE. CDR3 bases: TGTGCCAGCAGCTTGAGACGGGAGGGGTCCTACAATGAGCAGTTCTTC. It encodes CASSLRREGSYNEQFF.

The CDR3 loop is CSVWEGPYTGANVLTF. CDR3 in DNA: TGCAGCGTTTGGGAAGGGCCCTACACTGGGGCCAACGTCCTGACTTTC. The chain links TRBV29-1 to TRBJ2-6; D remains ambiguous. The CDR3 is 16 residues long. With 5 bases removed from V and 2 bases from J, the gap between germline ends came to 16 bases. CDR1 and CDR2 (germline): SQVTM, ANQGSEA.

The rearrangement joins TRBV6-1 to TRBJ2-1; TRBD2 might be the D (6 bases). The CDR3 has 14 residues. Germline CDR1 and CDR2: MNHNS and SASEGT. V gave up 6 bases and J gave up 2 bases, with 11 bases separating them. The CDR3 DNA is TGTGCCAGCAGGGGGGACTTAGCCTACAATGAGCAGTTCTTC. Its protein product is CASRGDLAYNEQFF.

Written as DNA, the CDR3 is TGTGCCAGCAGCTTTTCTCGCGGGCAAGAGACCCAGTACTTC. This translates into CASSFSRGQETQYF. J is TRBJ2-5 and V is TRBV7-2; D is possibly TRBD2 (5 bases). CDR1 and CDR2 (germline): SGHTA, FQGNSA. V lost 3 bases, J lost 2 bases, and 10 bases lay in between. This CDR3 region has 14 residues.

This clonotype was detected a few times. In DNA, the CDR3 is TGTGCCAGCAGCGCGGGACTAGCGGGAGGGCAGTACGAGCAGTACTTC. Translated: CASSAGLAGGQYEQYF. The chain is built from TRBV7-2 and TRBJ2-7; 16 bases fit TRBD2. The V and J ends lost 5 bases and 4 bases, in that order; junction bases with no gene match: 5. Germline V gives CDR1 SGHTA, CDR2 FQGNSA. The CDR3 consists of 16 residues.

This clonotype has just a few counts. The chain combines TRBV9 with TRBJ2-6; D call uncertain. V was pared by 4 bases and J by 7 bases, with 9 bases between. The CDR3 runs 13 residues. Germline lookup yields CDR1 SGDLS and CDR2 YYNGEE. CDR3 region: CASSPTAANVLTF. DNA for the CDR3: TGTGCCAGCAGCCCAACGGCCGCCAACGTCCTGACTTTC.

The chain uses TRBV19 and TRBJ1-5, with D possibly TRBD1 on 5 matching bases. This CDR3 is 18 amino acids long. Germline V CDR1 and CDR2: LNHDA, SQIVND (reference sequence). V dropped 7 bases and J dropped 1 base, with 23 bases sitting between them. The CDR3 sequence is CASTLWKGEIMSNQPQHF. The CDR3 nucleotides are TGTGCCAGTACTCTTTGGAAAGGGGAAATTATGAGCAATCAGCCCCAGCATTTT. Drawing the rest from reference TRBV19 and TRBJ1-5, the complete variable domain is DGGITQSPKYLFRKEGQNVTLSCEQNLNHDAMYWYRQDPGQGLRLIYYSQIVNDFQKGDIAEGYSVSREKKESFPLTVTSAQKNPTAFYLCASTLWKGEIMSNQPQHFGDGTRLSIL.

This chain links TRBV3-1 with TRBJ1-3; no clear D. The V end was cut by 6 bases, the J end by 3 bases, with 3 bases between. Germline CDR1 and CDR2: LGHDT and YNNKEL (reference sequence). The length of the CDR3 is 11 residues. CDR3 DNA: TGTGCCAGCAGTCATGGAAACACCATATATTTT. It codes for CASSHGNTIYF.

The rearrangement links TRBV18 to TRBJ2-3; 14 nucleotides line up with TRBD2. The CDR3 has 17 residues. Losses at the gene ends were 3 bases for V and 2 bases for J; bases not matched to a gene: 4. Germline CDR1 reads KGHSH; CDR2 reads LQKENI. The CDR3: CASSPGTSGRPTDTQYF. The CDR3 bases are TGTGCCAGCTCACCCGGGACTAGCGGGAGACCCACAGATACGCAGTATTTT.

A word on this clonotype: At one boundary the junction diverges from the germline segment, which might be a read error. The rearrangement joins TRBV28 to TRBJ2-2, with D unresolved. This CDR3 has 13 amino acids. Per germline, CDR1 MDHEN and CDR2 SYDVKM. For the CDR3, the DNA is TGTGCCAGCCCCAACTCGAACACTGGGGAGCTGTTTTTT. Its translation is CASPNSNTGELFF.

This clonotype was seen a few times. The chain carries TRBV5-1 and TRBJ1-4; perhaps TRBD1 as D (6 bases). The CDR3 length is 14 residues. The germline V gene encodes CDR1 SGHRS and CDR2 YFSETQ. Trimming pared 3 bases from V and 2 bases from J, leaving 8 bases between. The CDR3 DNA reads TGCGCCAGCAGCTCGGACAGTACTAATGAAAAACTGTTTTTT. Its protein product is CASSSDSTNEKLFF.

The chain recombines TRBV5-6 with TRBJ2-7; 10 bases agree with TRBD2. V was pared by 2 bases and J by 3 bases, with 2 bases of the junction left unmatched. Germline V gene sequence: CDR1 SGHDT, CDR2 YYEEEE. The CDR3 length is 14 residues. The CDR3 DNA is TGTGCCAGCAGCTTCGGGACTAGCGTCTACGAGCAGTACTTC. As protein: CASSFGTSVYEQYF.

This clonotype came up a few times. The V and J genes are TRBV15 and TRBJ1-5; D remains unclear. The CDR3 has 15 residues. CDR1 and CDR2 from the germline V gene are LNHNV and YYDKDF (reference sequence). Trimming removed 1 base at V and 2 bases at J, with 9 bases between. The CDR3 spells CATSRGQLGNQPQHF. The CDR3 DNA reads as TGTGCCACCAGCAGAGGCCAGCTTGGCAATCAGCCCCAGCATTTT.

CDR3 DNA sequence: TGTGCCAGCAAGGTTCGGGAGGGGCAGGGAAATGAGCAGTTCTTC. Amino acid sequence: CASKVREGQGNEQFF. The rearrangement uses TRBV6-4 and TRBJ2-1, with 8 bases fitting TRBD2. CDR1 and CDR2 from the germline V gene are MRHNA and SNTAGT. Trimming cost V 7 bases and J 7 bases; bases outside gene matches: 12. The CDR3 is made up of 15 amino acids.

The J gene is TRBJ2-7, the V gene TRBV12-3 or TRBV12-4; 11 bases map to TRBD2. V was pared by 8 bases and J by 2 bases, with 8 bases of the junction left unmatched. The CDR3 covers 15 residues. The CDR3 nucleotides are TGTGCCAGCGGGATACTAGCGGGAGTTCCCTACGAGCAGTACTTC. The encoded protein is CASGILAGVPYEQYF.